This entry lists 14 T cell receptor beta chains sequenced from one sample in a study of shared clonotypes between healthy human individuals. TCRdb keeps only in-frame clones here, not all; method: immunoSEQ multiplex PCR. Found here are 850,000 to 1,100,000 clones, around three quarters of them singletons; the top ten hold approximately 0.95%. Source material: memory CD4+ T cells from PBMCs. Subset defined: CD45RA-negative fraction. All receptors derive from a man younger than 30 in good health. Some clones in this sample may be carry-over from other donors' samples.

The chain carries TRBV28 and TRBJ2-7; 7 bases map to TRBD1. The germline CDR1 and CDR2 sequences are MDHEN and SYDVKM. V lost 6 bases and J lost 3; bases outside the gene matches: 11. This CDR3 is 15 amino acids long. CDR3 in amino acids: CASRVSGGTIYEQYF. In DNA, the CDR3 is TGTGCCAGCAGGGTGTCAGGGGGTACAATCTACGAGCAGTACTTC.

The CDR3 nucleotides are TGTGCCAGCAGCTCAGGACTAGCGGGATTCGGTGAGCAGTTCTTC. Amino acid sequence: CASSSGLAGFGEQFF. This chain links TRBV7-8 with TRBJ2-1; TRBD2 agrees at 12 bases. In germline, CDR1 is SGHVS, CDR2 FQNEAQ. The J segment lost 9 bases and the V segment lost 4 bases, leaving 7 bases of the junction unmatched. The CDR3 runs 15 residues.

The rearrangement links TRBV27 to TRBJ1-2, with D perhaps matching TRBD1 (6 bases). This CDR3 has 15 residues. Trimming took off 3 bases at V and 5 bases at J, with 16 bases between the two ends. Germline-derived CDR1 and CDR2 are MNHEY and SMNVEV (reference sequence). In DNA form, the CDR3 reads TGTGCCAGCAGTTTCTCGGACAGACCTTATTATGGCTACACCTTC. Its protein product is CASSFSDRPYYGYTF.

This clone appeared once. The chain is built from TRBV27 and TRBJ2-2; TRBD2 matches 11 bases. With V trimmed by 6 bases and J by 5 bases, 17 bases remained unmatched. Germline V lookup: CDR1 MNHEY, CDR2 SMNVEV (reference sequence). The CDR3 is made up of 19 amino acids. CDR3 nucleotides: TGTGCCAGCAGAGGGACTAGCGGCTACCACCAAACAAGGACCGGGGAGCTGTTTTTT. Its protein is CASRGTSGYHQTRTGELFF.

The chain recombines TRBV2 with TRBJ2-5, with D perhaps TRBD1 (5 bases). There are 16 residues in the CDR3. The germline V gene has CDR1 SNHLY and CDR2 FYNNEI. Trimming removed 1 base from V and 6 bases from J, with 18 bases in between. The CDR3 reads CASSEEDTTMIKTQYF. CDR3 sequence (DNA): TGTGCCAGCAGTGAAGAGGACACGACGATGATAAAGACCCAGTACTTC.

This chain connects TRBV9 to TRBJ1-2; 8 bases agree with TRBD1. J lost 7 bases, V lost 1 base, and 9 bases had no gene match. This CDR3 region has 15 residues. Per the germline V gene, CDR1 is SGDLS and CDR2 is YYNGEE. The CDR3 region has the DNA TGTGCCAGCAGCGTACTCGGGACAGGTTCGATTGGCTACACCTTC. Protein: CASSVLGTGSIGYTF.

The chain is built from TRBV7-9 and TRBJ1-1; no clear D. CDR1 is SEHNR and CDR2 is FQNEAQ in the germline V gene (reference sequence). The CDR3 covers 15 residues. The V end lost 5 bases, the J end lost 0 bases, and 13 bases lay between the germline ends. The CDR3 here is CASSPHTGMNTEAFF. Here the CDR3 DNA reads TGTGCCAGCAGCCCCCACACGGGGATGAACACTGAAGCTTTCTTT.

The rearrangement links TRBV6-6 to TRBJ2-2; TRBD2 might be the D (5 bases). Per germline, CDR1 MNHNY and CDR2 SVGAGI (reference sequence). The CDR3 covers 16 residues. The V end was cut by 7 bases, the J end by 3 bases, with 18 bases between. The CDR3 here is CASISRRESDTGELFF. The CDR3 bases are TGTGCCAGCATCTCTAGAAGGGAGTCGGACACCGGGGAGCTGTTTTTT.

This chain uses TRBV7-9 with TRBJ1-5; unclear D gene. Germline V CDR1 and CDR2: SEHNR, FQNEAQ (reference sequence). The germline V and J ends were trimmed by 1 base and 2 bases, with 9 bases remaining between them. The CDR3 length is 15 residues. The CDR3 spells CASSLGRGGNQPQHF. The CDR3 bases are TGTGCCAGCAGCTTAGGCCGGGGAGGCAATCAGCCCCAGCATTTT.

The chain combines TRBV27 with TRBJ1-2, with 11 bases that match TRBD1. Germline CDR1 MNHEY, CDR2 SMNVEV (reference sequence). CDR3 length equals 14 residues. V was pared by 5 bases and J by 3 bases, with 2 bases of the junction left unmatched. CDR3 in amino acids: CASSRGQGDYGYTF. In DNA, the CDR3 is TGTGCCAGCAGTAGGGGACAGGGGGACTATGGCTACACCTTC.

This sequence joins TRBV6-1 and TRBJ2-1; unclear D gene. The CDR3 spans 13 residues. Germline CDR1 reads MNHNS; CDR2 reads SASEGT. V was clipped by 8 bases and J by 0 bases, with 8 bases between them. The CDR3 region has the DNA TGTGCCAGCGCAGAGAGCTCCTACAATGAGCAGTTCTTC. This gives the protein CASAESSYNEQFF.

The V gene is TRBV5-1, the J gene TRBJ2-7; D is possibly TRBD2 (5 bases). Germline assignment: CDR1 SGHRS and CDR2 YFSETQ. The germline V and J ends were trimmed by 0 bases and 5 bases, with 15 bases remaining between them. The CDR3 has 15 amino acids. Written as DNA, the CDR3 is TGCGCCAGCAGCTTGGCCGGGATTGGAAAAAACGAGCAGTACTTC. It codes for CASSLAGIGKNEQYF.

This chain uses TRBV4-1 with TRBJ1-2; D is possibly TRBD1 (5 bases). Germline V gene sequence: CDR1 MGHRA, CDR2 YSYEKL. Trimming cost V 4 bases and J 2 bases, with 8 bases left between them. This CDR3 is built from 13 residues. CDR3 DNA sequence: TGCGCCAGCAGCCCACAGGAGAACTATGGCTACACCTTC. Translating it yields CASSPQENYGYTF.

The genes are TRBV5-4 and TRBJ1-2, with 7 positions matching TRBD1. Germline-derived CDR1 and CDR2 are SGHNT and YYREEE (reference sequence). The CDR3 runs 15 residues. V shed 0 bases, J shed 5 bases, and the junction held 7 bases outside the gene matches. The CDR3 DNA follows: TGTGCCAGCAGCTTGGCGGCAGGGGGGACTTATGGCTACACCTTC. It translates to CASSLAAGGTYGYTF.